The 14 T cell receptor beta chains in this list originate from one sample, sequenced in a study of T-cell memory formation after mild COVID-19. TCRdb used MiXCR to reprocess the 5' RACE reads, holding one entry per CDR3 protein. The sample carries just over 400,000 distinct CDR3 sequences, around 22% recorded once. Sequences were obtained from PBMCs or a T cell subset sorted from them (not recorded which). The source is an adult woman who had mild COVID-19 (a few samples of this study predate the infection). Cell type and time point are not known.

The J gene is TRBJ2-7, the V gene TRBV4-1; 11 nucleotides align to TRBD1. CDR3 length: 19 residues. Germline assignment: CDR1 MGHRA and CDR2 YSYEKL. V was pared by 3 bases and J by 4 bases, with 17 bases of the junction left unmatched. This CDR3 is CASSHLVSRDRGLEYEQYF. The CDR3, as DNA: TGCGCCAGCAGCCATCTCGTATCAAGGGACAGGGGGTTGGAGTACGAGCAGTACTTC.

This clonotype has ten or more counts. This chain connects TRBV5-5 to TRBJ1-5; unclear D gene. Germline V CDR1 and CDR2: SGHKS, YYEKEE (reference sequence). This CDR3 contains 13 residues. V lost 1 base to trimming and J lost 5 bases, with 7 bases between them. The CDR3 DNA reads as TGTGCCAGCAGCTTGAACCGAGATCAGCCCCAGCATTTT. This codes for CASSLNRDQPQHF. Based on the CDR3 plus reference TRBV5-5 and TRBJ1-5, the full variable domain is DAGVTQSPTHLIKTRGQQVTLRCSPISGHKSVSWYQQVLGQGPQFIFQYYEKEERGRGNFPDRFSARQFPNYSSELNVNALLLGDSALYLCASSLNRDQPQHFGDGTRLSIL.

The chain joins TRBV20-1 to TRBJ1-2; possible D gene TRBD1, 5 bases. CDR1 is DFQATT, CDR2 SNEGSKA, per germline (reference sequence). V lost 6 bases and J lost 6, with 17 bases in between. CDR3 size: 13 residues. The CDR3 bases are TGCAGTGCGGGGGGAGGGCAGGAGAATGGCTACACCTTC. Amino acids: CSAGGGQENGYTF.

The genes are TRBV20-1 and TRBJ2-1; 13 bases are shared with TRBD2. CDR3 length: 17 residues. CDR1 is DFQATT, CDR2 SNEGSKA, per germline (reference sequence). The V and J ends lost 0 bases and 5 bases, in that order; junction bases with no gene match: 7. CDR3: CSARDSGTSGVHNEQFF. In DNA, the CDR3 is TGCAGTGCTAGAGATTCGGGGACTAGCGGGGTGCACAATGAGCAGTTCTTC.

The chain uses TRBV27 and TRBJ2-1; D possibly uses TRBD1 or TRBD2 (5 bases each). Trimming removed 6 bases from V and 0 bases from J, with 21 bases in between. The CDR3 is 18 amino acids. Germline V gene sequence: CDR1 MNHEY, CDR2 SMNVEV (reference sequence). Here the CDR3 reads CASRPTAGALSSYNEQFF. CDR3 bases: TGTGCCAGCAGACCCACCGCCGGGGCTTTGAGCTCCTACAATGAGCAGTTCTTC.

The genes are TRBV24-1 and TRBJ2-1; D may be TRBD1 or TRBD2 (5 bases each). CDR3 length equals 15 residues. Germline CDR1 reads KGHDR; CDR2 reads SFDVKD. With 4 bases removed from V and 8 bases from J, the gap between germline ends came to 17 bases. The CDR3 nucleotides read TGTGCCACCAGTGACCCTGGGACGGTTCATGATGAGCAGTTCTTC. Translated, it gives CATSDPGTVHDEQFF.

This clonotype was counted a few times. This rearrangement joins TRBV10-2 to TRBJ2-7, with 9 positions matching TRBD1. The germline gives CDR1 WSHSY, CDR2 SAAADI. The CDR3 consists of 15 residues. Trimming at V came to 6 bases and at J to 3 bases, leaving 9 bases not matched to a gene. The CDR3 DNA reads TGCGCCAGCAGAGAACCCGGGACAGGGAACTACGAGCAGTACTTC. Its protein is CASREPGTGNYEQYF.

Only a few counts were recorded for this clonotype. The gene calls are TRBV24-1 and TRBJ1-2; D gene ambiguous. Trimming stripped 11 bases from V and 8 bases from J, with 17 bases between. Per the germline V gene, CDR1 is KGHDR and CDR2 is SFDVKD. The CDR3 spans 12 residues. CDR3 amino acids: CAIGESLGGYTF. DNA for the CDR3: TGTGCCATTGGGGAATCCCTTGGAGGCTACACCTTC.

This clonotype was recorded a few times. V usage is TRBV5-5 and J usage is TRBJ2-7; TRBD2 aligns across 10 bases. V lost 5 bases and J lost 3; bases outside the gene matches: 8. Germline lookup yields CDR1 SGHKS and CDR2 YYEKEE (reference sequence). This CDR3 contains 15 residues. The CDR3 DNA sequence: TGTGCCAGCAGGCCGGGACTAGCGACCAGCTACGAGCAGTACTTC. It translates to CASRPGLATSYEQYF.

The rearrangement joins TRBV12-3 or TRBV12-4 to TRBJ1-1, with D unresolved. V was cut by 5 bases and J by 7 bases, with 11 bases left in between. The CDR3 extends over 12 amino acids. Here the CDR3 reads CASSPVNNEAFF. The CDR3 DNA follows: TGTGCCAGCAGTCCAGTTAATAATGAAGCTTTCTTT.

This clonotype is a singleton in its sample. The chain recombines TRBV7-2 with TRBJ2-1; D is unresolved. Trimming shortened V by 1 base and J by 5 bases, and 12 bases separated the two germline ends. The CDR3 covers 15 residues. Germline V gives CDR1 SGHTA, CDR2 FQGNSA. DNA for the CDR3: TGTGCCAGCAGCTTAGAGTCTGTTTGGGACAATGAGCAGTTCTTC. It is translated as CASSLESVWDNEQFF.

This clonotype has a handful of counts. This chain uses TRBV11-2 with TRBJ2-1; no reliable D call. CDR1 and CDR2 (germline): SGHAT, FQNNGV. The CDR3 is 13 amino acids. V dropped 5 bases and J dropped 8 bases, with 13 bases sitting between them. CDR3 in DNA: TGTGCCAGCAGCCTATGGTCCGGGTATGAGCAGTTCTTC. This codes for CASSLWSGYEQFF. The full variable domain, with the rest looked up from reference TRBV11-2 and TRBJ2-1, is EAGVAQSPRYKIIEKRQSVAFWCNPISGHATLYWYQQILGQGPKLLIQFQNNGVVDDSQLPKDRFSAERLKGVDSTLKIQPAKLEDSAVYLCASSLWSGYEQFFGPGTRLTVL.

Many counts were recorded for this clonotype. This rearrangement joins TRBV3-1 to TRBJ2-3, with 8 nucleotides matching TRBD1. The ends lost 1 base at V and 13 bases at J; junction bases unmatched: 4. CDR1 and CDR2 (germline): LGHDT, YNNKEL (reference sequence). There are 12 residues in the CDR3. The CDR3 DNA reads TGTGCCAGCAGCCAAGGGACAGGGCCCAAGTATTTT. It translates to CASSQGTGPKYF.

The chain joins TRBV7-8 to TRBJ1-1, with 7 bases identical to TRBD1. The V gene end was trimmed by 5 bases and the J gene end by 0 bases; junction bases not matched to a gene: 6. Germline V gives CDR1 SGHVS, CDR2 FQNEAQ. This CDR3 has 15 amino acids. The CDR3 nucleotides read TGTGCCAGCAGCACAACAGGGGTCATGAACACTGAAGCTTTCTTT. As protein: CASSTTGVMNTEAFF. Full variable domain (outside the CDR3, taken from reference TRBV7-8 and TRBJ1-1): GAGVSQSPRYKVAKRGQDVALRCDPISGHVSLFWYQQALGQGPEFLTYFQNEAQLDKSGLPSDRFFAERPEGSVSTLKIQRTQQEDSAVYLCASSTTGVMNTEAFFGQGTRLTVV.